This entry lists 22 T cell receptor beta chains sequenced from one sample in a study of molecular identifiers for immune sequencing clone quantification. TCRdb passed the PCR reads through MiXCR, listing each CDR3 protein once. Here the sample spans hundreds of thousands of distinct CDR3 sequences, 15% to 20% being singletons. Sequencing input: naive CD8+ T cells from blood, with Jurkat cell RNA spiked in. Subset specified: FACS-sorted CD8+CD4-CCR7+CD45RA+ naive T cells. Receptors originate from a human donor in good health. Some libraries in this study had Jurkat cell RNA spiked in.

This clonotype was seen at least ten times. The genes are TRBV29-1 and TRBJ1-2, with D uncertain. The ends were cut back, 5 bases at V and 6 bases at J, with 16 bases in the middle. This CDR3 spans 13 amino acids. Germline CDR1 and CDR2: SQVTM and ANQGSEA. The CDR3 DNA is TGCAGCGTTCCCGGTGTTAGGTCCCATGGCTACACCTTC. Its translation is CSVPGVRSHGYTF. Based on the CDR3 plus reference TRBV29-1 and TRBJ1-2, the full variable domain is SAVISQKPSRDICQRGTSLTIQCQVDSQVTMMFWYRQQPGQSLTLIATANQGSEATYESGFVIDKFPISRPNLTFSTLTVSNMSPEDSSIYLCSVPGVRSHGYTFGSGTRLTVV.

In its sample, this clonotype was seen many times. V usage is TRBV14 and J usage is TRBJ2-1; D not resolved. The CDR3 consists of 13 residues. V lost 1 base, J lost 7 bases, and 8 bases lay in between. Germline values: CDR1 SGHDN, CDR2 FVKESK. The CDR3 DNA follows: TGTGCCAGCAGCCAAGCAATGAGGAATGAGCAGTTCTTC. Its translation is CASSQAMRNEQFF.

This chain joins TRBV5-3 and TRBJ2-2; TRBD1 matches at 10 bases. TRBV5-3 is flagged as an ORF with uncertain function. The CDR3 consists of 15 residues. Trimming took 10 bases from V and 1 from J; bases not matched to a gene: 7. The CDR3 loop reads CAGGGDRGNTGELFF. As DNA, the CDR3 is TGTGCCGGTGGAGGGGACAGGGGGAACACCGGGGAGCTGTTTTTT.

Only a few counts were recorded for this clonotype. The gene calls are TRBV28 and TRBJ1-6; tentatively, D is TRBD1 (5 bases). Germline V gene data show CDR1 as MDHEN and CDR2 as SYDVKM. The ends were cut back, 6 bases at V and 10 bases at J, with 13 bases in the middle. The CDR3 contains 13 residues. CDR3 nucleotides: TGTGCCAGCAGCATCTCGGGGCGCTCACCCCTCCACTTT. It codes for CASSISGRSPLHF.

This clonotype was observed many times. The chain joins TRBV19 to TRBJ1-5; 11 bases match TRBD1. The V gene end was trimmed by 8 bases and the J gene end by 6 bases; junction bases not matched to a gene: 0. The germline CDR1 and CDR2 sequences are LNHDA and SQIVND (reference sequence). The CDR3 sequence is 12 residues long. The DNA for the CDR3 is TGTGCCAGTGGACAGGGGGCTCAGCCCCAGCATTTT. Translation: CASGQGAQPQHF. The whole variable domain, filled in from reference TRBV19 and TRBJ1-5, reads DGGITQSPKYLFRKEGQNVTLSCEQNLNHDAMYWYRQDPGQGLRLIYYSQIVNDFQKGDIAEGYSVSREKKESFPLTVTSAQKNPTAFYLCASGQGAQPQHFGDGTRLSIL.

This clonotype was picked up a small number of times. The chain uses TRBV12-3 or TRBV12-4 and TRBJ1-2; 7 nucleotides align to TRBD1. This CDR3 region has 16 residues. The J segment lost 2 bases and the V segment lost 4 bases, leaving 10 bases of the junction unmatched. This CDR3 reads CASSSSDREWNYGYTF. CDR3 bases: TGTGCCAGCAGTTCCAGCGACAGGGAATGGAACTATGGCTACACCTTC.

This clonotype has only a few counts. The CDR3 nucleotides read TGTGCCAGCAGCCCTAATAACCGGGGGTATAATTCACCCCTCCACTTT. Translating gives CASSPNNRGYNSPLHF. V is TRBV7-2 and J is TRBJ1-6, with D maybe TRBD1 (5 bases). The V and J ends lost 5 bases and 4 bases respectively, with 15 bases between them. This CDR3 contains 16 residues. The germline V gene has CDR1 SGHTA and CDR2 FQGNSA.

The sample holds a few counts of this clonotype. This rearrangement joins TRBV4-3 to TRBJ2-2; TRBD2 aligns across 10 bases. Germline values: CDR1 LGHNA, CDR2 YSLEER. The V segment lost 0 bases and the J segment 6 bases; nucleotides outside the gene matches: 7. The CDR3 is 17 residues long. The DNA for the CDR3 is TGCGCCAGCAGCCAAGATGTGGATCTAGCGGGAGCCGGGGAGCTGTTTTTT. Translation: CASSQDVDLAGAGELFF.

This clonotype was counted a few times. V and J are TRBV13 and TRBJ2-7; no clear D. Per the germline V gene, CDR1 is PRHDT and CDR2 is FYEKMQ (reference sequence). The CDR3 has 17 residues. V was cut by 5 bases and J by 3 bases, with 23 bases left in between. The CDR3 reads CASSPVPGQVGGYEQYF. The CDR3 DNA sequence: TGTGCCAGCAGCCCCGTTCCCGGGCAGGTCGGCGGCTACGAGCAGTACTTC. The variable domain in full, with the rest retrieved from reference TRBV13 and TRBJ2-7, is AAGVIQSPRHLIKEKRETATLKCYPIPRHDTVYWYQQGPGQDPQFLISFYEKMQSDKGSIPDRFSAQQFSDYHSELNMSSLELGDSALYFCASSPVPGQVGGYEQYFGPGTRLTVT.

There are many counts of this clonotype. In DNA form, the CDR3 reads TGTGCCAGCAGTTACCCTGGACAGGGAAACGATGAGCAGTTCTTC. Translating gives CASSYPGQGNDEQFF. The genes are TRBV6-5 and TRBJ2-1; 8 positions agree with TRBD1. The CDR3 contains 15 residues. The V gene end was trimmed by 2 bases and the J gene end by 8 bases; junction bases not matched to a gene: 8. Germline V gives CDR1 MNHEY, CDR2 SVGAGI.

This clonotype was counted ten times or more. V is TRBV28 and J is TRBJ2-3; possible D gene TRBD1, 5 bases. With 3 bases removed from V and 6 bases from J, the gap between germline ends came to 7 bases. The germline CDR1 and CDR2 sequences are MDHEN and SYDVKM. This CDR3 region has 12 residues. CDR3 nucleotide sequence: TGTGCCAGCAGTTTTTCAGGGGATACGCAGTATTTT. As protein: CASSFSGDTQYF.

Concerning this clonotype itself: The junction departs from the called germline gene at one end, perhaps through a read error. V gene TRBV19 combines with J gene TRBJ2-7; 11 bases are shared with TRBD2. In germline, CDR1 is LNHDA, CDR2 SQIVND (reference sequence). The CDR3 is 14 amino acids. CDR3 in amino acids: CASSPTSGSYERYF. CDR3 DNA: TGTGCCAGTAGTCCCACTAGCGGGAGCTACGAGCGGTACTTC.

V gene TRBV19 combines with J gene TRBJ2-7; D perhaps matches TRBD2 (7 bases). From germline, CDR1 is LNHDA and CDR2 SQIVND (reference sequence). This CDR3 has 12 amino acids. With 10 bases removed from V and 6 bases from J, the gap between germline ends came to 16 bases. CDR3: CAKGGGLLEQYF. For the CDR3, the DNA is TGTGCCAAGGGGGGGGGACTGCTCGAGCAGTACTTC.

This clonotype was picked up many times. The V call is TRBV3-1, the J call TRBJ1-5; perhaps TRBD1 as D (6 bases). This CDR3 has 15 amino acids. CDR1 is LGHDT, CDR2 YNNKEL, per germline (reference sequence). V was clipped by 1 base and J by 6 bases, with 13 bases between them. CDR3 sequence: CASSQGGGPGQPQHF. The CDR3, as DNA: TGTGCCAGCAGCCAAGGCGGGGGGCCGGGTCAGCCCCAGCATTTT. Supplemented by reference TRBV3-1 and TRBJ1-5, the full variable domain reads DTAVSQTPKYLVTQMGNDKSIKCEQNLGHDTMYWYKQDSKKFLKIMFSYNNKELIINETVPNRFSPKSPDKAHLNLHINSLELGDSAVYFCASSQGGGPGQPQHFGDGTRLSIL.

As for this clonotype: A much bigger clone sits one base away, suggesting this may be a read error. J is TRBJ2-3 and V is TRBV12-3 or TRBV12-4; D might be TRBD2 (5 bases). The CDR3 runs to 11 residues. The CDR3 bases are TGTGCCAGCATTGGAGGAGATGCGCAGTATTTT. It translates to CASIGGDAQYF.

This clonotype was found many times. The chain carries TRBV20-1 and TRBJ2-2; no reliable D call. This CDR3 has 13 residues. Germline values: CDR1 DFQATT, CDR2 SNEGSKA (reference sequence). Trimming pared 0 bases from V and 3 bases from J, leaving 5 bases between. The CDR3 sequence: CSARDGHTGELFF. CDR3 bases: TGCAGTGCTAGAGATGGACACACCGGGGAGCTGTTTTTT.

This clonotype was detected a few times. V is TRBV30 and J is TRBJ1-4; D possibly corresponds to TRBD1 (5 bases). The V end lost 5 bases, the J end lost 0 bases, and 7 bases lay between the germline ends. Germline V gene lookup returns CDR1 GTSNPN and CDR2 SVGIG (reference sequence). The CDR3 is made up of 13 amino acids. In DNA, the CDR3 is TGTGCCTGGGGGGGTTCAACTAATGAAAAACTGTTTTTT. Amino acid sequence: CAWGGSTNEKLFF.

This clonotype has a count of ten or more. This chain connects TRBV29-1 to TRBJ1-2; a weak D match, TRBD1 (5 bases). Germline V lookup: CDR1 SQVTM, CDR2 ANQGSEA. The length of the CDR3 is 13 residues. The germline V and J ends were trimmed by 3 bases and 3 bases, with 11 bases remaining between them. The CDR3 here is CSVDRGIDYGYTF. The DNA of the CDR3 is TGCAGCGTTGATAGGGGTATCGACTATGGCTACACCTTC.

This clonotype was found many times. V usage is TRBV29-1 and J usage is TRBJ2-1; 11 bases are a match to TRBD2. The J segment lost 4 bases and the V segment lost 6 bases, leaving 11 bases of the junction unmatched. This CDR3 has 16 residues. The germline CDR1 and CDR2 sequences are SQVTM and ANQGSEA. The DNA for the CDR3 is TGCAGCGTGCTAGTAGCGGGAGGGCAGAGATACAATGAGCAGTTCTTC. Residues: CSVLVAGGQRYNEQFF.

This clonotype was picked up many times. V usage is TRBV7-9 and J usage is TRBJ2-7; no definite D call. The CDR3 loop spans 12 amino acids. The V gene's germline CDR1 is SEHNR and CDR2 FQNEAQ (reference sequence). V was cut by 5 bases and J by 9 bases, with 14 bases left in between. The CDR3 spells CASSHPGGVQYF. The CDR3 nucleotides are TGTGCCAGCAGCCATCCCGGTGGTGTGCAGTACTTC.

This clonotype appeared many times. The V and J genes are TRBV5-5 and TRBJ1-1; maybe TRBD1 (5 bases). Trimming pared 0 bases from V and 3 bases from J, leaving 9 bases between. Germline-derived CDR1 and CDR2 are SGHKS and YYEKEE (reference sequence). The CDR3 extends over 14 amino acids. This CDR3 is CASSLGRVHTEAFF. In nucleotides, the CDR3 is TGTGCCAGCAGCTTGGGCAGGGTGCACACTGAAGCTTTCTTT.

On this clonotype: A single base separates this from a much larger clone, so it may be a read error. This chain joins TRBV6-6 and TRBJ2-2; 10 bases line up with TRBD2. The junction had 7 bases not matched to a gene; V was cut back by 0 bases and J by 6 bases. The CDR3 covers 17 residues. The germline V gene encodes CDR1 MNHNY and CDR2 SVGAGI (reference sequence). The CDR3, as DNA: TGTGCCAGCAGTTACTCAGCGGGGGGGCTTGGCGCCGGGGAGCTGTTTTTT. Its translation is CASSYSAGGLGAGELFF.